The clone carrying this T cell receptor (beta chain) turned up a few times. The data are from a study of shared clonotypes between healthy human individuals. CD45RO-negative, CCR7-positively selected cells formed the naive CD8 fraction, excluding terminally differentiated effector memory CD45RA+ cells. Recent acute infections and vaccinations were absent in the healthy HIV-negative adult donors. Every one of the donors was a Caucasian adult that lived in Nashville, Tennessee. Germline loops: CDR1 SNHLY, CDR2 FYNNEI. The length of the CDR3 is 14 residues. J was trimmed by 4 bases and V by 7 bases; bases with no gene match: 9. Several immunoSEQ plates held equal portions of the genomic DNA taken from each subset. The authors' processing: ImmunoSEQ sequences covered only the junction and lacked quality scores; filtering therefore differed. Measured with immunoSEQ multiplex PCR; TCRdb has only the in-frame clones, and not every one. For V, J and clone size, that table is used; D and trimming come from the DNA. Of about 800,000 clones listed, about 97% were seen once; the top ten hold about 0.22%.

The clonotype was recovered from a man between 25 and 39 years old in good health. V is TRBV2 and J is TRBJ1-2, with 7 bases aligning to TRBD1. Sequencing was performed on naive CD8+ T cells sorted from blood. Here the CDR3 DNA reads TGTGCCAGCAAGGAACGGGCAGGGGGCTATGGCTACACCTTC. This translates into CASKERAGGYGYTF.